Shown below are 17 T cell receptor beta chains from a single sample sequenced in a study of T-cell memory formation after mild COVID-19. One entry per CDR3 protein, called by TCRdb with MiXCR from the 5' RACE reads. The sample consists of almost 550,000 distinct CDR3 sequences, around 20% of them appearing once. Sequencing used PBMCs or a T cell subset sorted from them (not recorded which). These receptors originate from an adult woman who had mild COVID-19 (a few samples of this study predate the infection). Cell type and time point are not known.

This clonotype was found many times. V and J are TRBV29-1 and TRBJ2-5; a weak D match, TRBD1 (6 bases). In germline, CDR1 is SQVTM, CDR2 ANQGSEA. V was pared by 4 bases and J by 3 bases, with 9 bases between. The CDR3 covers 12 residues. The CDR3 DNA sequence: TGCAGCGTTGCAGGGGCGGAAGAGACCCAGTACTTC. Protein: CSVAGAEETQYF.

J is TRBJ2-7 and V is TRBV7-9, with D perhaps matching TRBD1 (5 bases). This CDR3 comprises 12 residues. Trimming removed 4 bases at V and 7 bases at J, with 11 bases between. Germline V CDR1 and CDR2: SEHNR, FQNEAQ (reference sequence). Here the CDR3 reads CASSSTEQEQYF. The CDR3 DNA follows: TGTGCCAGCAGCTCGACAGAGCAAGAGCAGTACTTC.

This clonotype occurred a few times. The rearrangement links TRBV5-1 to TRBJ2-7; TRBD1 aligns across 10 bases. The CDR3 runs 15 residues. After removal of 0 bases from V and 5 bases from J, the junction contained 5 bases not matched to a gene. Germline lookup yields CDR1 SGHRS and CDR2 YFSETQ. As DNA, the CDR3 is TGCGCCAGCAGCTTGGATGACAGGGGGCTCAACGAGCAGTACTTC. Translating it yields CASSLDDRGLNEQYF.

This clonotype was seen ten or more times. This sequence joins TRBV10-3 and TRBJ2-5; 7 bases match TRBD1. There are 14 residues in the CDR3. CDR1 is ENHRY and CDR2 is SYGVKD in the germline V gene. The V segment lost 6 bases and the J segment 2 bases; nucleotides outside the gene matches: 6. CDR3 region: CAIRGDSTQETQYF. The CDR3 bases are TGTGCCATCAGGGGGGACAGTACACAAGAGACCCAGTACTTC.

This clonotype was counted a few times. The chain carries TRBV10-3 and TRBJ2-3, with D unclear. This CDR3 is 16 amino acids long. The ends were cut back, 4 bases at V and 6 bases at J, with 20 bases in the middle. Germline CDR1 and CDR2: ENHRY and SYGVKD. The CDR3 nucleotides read TGTGCCATCAGTGGGACGGTCGCTCTTGTAGCCGATACGCAGTATTTT. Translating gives CAISGTVALVADTQYF.

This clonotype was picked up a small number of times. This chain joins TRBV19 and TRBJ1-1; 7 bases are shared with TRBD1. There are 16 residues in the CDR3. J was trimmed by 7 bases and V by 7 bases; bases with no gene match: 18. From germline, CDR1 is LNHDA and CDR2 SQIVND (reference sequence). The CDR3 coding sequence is TGTGCCAGTACGATCGCGACAGGGTTGGGGATCGGTGAAGCTTTCTTT. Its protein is CASTIATGLGIGEAFF.

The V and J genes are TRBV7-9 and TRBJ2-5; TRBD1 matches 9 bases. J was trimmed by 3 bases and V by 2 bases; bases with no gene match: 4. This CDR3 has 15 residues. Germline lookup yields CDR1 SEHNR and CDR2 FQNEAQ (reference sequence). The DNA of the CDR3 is TGTGCCAGCAGCTTAATGGGACAGGGAAAAGAGACCCAGTACTTC. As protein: CASSLMGQGKETQYF.

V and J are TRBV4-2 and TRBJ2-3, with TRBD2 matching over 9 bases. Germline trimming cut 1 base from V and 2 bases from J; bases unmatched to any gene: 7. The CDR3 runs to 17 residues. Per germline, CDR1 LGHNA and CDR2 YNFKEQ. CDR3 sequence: CASSQGAGGVSTDTQYF. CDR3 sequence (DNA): TGTGCCAGCAGCCAAGGAGCGGGAGGTGTGTCCACAGATACGCAGTATTTT.

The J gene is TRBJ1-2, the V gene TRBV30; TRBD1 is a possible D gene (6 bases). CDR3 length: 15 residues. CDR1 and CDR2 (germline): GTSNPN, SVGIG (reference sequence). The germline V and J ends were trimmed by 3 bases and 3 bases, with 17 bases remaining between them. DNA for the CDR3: TGTGCCTGGAGCCCAGGTGGGGGGGCGCACTATGGCTACACCTTC. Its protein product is CAWSPGGGAHYGYTF.

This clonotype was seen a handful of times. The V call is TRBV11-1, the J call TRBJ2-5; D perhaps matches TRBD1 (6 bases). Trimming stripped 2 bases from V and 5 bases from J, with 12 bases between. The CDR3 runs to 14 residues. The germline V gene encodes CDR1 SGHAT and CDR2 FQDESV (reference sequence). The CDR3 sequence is CASSLTGILETQYF. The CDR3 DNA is TGTGCCAGCAGCTTAACAGGGATACTGGAGACCCAGTACTTC.

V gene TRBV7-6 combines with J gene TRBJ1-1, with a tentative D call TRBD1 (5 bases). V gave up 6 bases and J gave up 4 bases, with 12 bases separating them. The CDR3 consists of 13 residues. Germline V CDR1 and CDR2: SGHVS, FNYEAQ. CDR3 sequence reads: CASRGPMGTEAFF. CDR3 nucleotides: TGTGCCAGCAGGGGACCGATGGGCACTGAAGCTTTCTTT.

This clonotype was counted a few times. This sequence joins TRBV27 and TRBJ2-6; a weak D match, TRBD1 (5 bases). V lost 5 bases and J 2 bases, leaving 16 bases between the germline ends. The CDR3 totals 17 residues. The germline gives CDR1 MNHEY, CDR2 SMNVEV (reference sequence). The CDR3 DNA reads TGTGCCAGCAGTACCAGGGTACTCCGACCTGGGGCCAACGTCCTGACTTTC. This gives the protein CASSTRVLRPGANVLTF.

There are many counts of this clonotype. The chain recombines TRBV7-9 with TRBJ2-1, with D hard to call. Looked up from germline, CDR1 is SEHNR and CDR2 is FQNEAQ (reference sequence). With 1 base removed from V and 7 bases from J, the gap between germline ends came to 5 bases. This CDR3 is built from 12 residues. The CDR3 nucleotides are TGTGCCAGCAGCTTAGTAAGTAATGAGCAGTTCTTC. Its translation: CASSLVSNEQFF.

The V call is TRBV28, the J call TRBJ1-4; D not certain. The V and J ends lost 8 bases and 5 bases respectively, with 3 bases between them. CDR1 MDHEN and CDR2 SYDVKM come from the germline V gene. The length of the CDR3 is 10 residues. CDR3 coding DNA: TGTGCCAGCCAAAATGAAAAACTGTTTTTT. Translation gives CASQNEKLFF.

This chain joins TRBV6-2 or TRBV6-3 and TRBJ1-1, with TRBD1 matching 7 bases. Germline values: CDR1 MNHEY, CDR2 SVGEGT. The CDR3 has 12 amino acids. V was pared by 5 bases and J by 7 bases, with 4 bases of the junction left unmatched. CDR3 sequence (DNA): TGTGCCAGCAGTCACGACAGGGTTGAAGCTTTCTTT. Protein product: CASSHDRVEAFF.

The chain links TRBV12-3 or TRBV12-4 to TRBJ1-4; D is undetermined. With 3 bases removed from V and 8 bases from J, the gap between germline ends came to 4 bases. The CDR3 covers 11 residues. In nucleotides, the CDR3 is TGTGCCAGCAGTTTGTCGGAAAAACTGTTTTTT. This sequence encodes CASSLSEKLFF.

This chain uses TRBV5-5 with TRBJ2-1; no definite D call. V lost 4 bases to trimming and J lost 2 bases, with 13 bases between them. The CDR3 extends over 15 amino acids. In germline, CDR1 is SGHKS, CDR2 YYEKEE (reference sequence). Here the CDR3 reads CASSQQIGTYNEQFF. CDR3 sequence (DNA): TGTGCCAGCAGCCAACAGATAGGAACCTACAATGAGCAGTTCTTC.